These T cell receptor beta chains were read from a single sample in a study of read filtering for tumor transcriptome and immune sequencing. TCRdb passed the reads through MiXCR, listing each CDR3 protein once. The sample records 42,000 or so distinct CDR3 sequences, about an eighth being singletons. The material sequenced was a population of CD138-negative cells sorted from bone marrow. The receptor set was obtained from a donor at least 40 years old with multiple myeloma. The CDR3 runs from the conserved cysteine through the conserved F or W. Fields, in order: CDR3 DNA, CDR3 protein, clone size, D gene, J gene, V gene. A D gene is named only where the DNA matches it firmly. Size is stated for part of the rows, as once, few or many counts, or as a class when the clone is expanded.

CDR3 DNA: TGTGCCAGCAGCGCGTTTGGACTAGAAGATACGCAGTATTTT
CDR3 protein: CASSAFGLEDTQYF
clone size: many
D gene: TRBD2
J gene: TRBJ2-3
V gene: TRBV7-8

CDR3 DNA: TGTGCCAGCAGCTTTGATTGGCCACTATACAATGAGCAGTTCTTC
CDR3 protein: CASSFDWPLYNEQFF
clone size: many
D gene: .
J gene: TRBJ2-1
V gene: TRBV7-9

CDR3 DNA: TGTGCCAGCAGCTTAGCGGGGAACACCGGGGAGCTGTTTTTT
CDR3 protein: CASSLAGNTGELFF
clone size: .
D gene: .
J gene: TRBJ2-2
V gene: TRBV11-3

CDR3 DNA: TGTGCCAGCAGGCAGGACAGGAAGAACACTGAAGCTTTCTTT
CDR3 protein: CASRQDRKNTEAFF
clone size: many
D gene: TRBD1
J gene: TRBJ1-1
V gene: TRBV7-2

CDR3 DNA: TGCGCCAGCAGCAGCGGGACAGGGCCCAATGAGCAGTTCTTC
CDR3 protein: CASSSGTGPNEQFF
clone size: many
D gene: TRBD1
J gene: TRBJ2-1
V gene: TRBV4-1

CDR3 DNA: TGTGCCAGCAGCACATACCCGGACACTGAAGCTTTCTTT
CDR3 protein: CASSTYPDTEAFF
clone size: many
D gene: .
J gene: TRBJ1-1
V gene: TRBV11-2

CDR3 DNA: TGTGCCAGCAGCTTAGGGGGGAATAGTCAGCCCCAGCATTTT
CDR3 protein: CASSLGGNSQPQHF
clone size: many
D gene: .
J gene: TRBJ1-5
V gene: TRBV11-2

CDR3 DNA: TGCGCCAGCAGAAGGATATTTCGTGGCTGGTACGAGCAGTACTTC
CDR3 protein: CASRRIFRGWYEQYF
clone size: .
D gene: .
J gene: TRBJ2-7
V gene: TRBV5-1

CDR3 DNA: TGCAGTGCTACCTCCGGGACTAGCGGTAGTCCTCGGCAGTACTTC
CDR3 protein: CSATSGTSGSPRQYF
clone size: many
D gene: TRBD2
J gene: TRBJ2-7
V gene: TRBV20-1

CDR3 DNA: TGTGCCTGGAGTGTACAGGGTGGGAGCAATCAGCCCCAGCATTTT
CDR3 protein: CAWSVQGGSNQPQHF
clone size: many
D gene: .
J gene: TRBJ1-5
V gene: TRBV30

CDR3 DNA: TGTGCCAGCAGCCAAGCGGGACAGGCGAACACTGAAGCTTTCTTT
CDR3 protein: CASSQAGQANTEAFF
clone size: .
D gene: TRBD1
J gene: TRBJ1-1
V gene: TRBV3-1

CDR3 DNA: TGTGCCAGCAGCCAACTGAGAGGGGGCTCGTGGGAGCAGTACTTC
CDR3 protein: CASSQLRGGSWEQYF
clone size: many
D gene: TRBD1
J gene: TRBJ2-7
V gene: TRBV14

CDR3 DNA: TGCAGTGCGAGGACAGTAGCCAAAAACATTCAGTACTTC
CDR3 protein: CSARTVAKNIQYF
clone size: many
D gene: .
J gene: TRBJ2-4
V gene: TRBV20-1

CDR3 DNA: TGTGCCAGCAGTTCACGACAGGGGAAGTGGTCCTACGAGCAGTACTTC
CDR3 protein: CASSSRQGKWSYEQYF
clone size: .
D gene: TRBD1
J gene: TRBJ2-7
V gene: TRBV12-3/TRBV12-4

CDR3 DNA: TGTGCCAGCAGCTTGGGTGCGACGAGCACAGATACGCAGTATTTT
CDR3 protein: CASSLGATSTDTQYF
clone size: .
D gene: .
J gene: TRBJ2-3
V gene: TRBV5-6

CDR3 DNA: TGCGCCAGCAGCCCGGGGGGTGTGACTACCGGGGAGCTGTTTTTT
CDR3 protein: CASSPGGVTTGELFF
clone size: many
D gene: TRBD2
J gene: TRBJ2-2
V gene: TRBV5-1

CDR3 DNA: TGCGCCAGCAGCCAAGTTAGGTCACAACTAACTCGCCCCAATGAGCAGTTCTTC
CDR3 protein: CASSQVRSQLTRPNEQFF
clone size: hyperexpanded
D gene: .
J gene: TRBJ2-1
V gene: TRBV7-2

CDR3 DNA: TGTGCCAGCTGTTTTAGCGCGGACACCGGGGGGCTGTTTTTT
CDR3 protein: CASCFSADTGGLFF
clone size: few
D gene: .
J gene: TRBJ2-2
V gene: TRBV27

CDR3 DNA: TGTGCCAGCAGCTCCCTGGGTGGCGAGCAGTACTTC
CDR3 protein: CASSSLGGEQYF
clone size: medium-sized
D gene: .
J gene: TRBJ2-7
V gene: TRBV11-2

CDR3 DNA: TGTGCCAGCAGTTACTCGGGGACAGGGGTTGAAGCTTTCTTT
CDR3 protein: CASSYSGTGVEAFF
clone size: many
D gene: TRBD1
J gene: TRBJ1-1
V gene: TRBV6-6

CDR3 DNA: TGTGCCAGCAGCTTTCGCGGGACTCCGGCGGCAGATACGCAGTATTTT
CDR3 protein: CASSFRGTPAADTQYF
clone size: many
D gene: .
J gene: TRBJ2-3
V gene: TRBV7-9

CDR3 DNA: TGTGCCAGCAGCCCGCGGACTAGCGGGAGGATCACAGATACGCAGTATTTT
CDR3 protein: CASSPRTSGRITDTQYF
clone size: many
D gene: TRBD2
J gene: TRBJ2-3
V gene: TRBV7-8

CDR3 DNA: TGCAGCGGAACAGGGCTTTCGGAGACCCAGTACTTC
CDR3 protein: CSGTGLSETQYF
clone size: many
D gene: .
J gene: TRBJ2-5
V gene: TRBV29-1

CDR3 DNA: TGCGCCAGCAGCCCTTCCGGGACAGGGAACACTGAAGCTTTCTTT
CDR3 protein: CASSPSGTGNTEAFF
clone size: many
D gene: TRBD1
J gene: TRBJ1-1
V gene: TRBV4-3

CDR3 DNA: TGCAGCGTTGGGCTAGCGGTTTACAATGAGCAGTTCTTC
CDR3 protein: CSVGLAVYNEQFF
clone size: many
D gene: TRBD2
J gene: TRBJ2-1
V gene: TRBV29-1

CDR3 DNA: TGCAGCGCTAGACAGGGTTCGAACACCGGGGAGCTGTTTTTT
CDR3 protein: CSARQGSNTGELFF
clone size: many
D gene: TRBD1
J gene: TRBJ2-2
V gene: TRBV29-1

CDR3 DNA: TGTGCCAGCAGCCCCAGCGCCTACAATGAGCAGTTCTTC
CDR3 protein: CASSPSAYNEQFF
clone size: many
D gene: .
J gene: TRBJ2-1
V gene: TRBV11-2

CDR3 DNA: TGCAGTGCTAGAGATGCGGCAGGGTCAGGAACCTACGAGCAGTACTTC
CDR3 protein: CSARDAAGSGTYEQYF
clone size: many
D gene: .
J gene: TRBJ2-7
V gene: TRBV20-1

CDR3 DNA: TGCGCCAGCAGCCTGGACCTTTCCGAGCAGTACTTC
CDR3 protein: CASSLDLSEQYF
clone size: .
D gene: .
J gene: TRBJ2-7
V gene: TRBV5-1

CDR3 DNA: TGTGCCACCCTGGGATCTTGGAACACTGAAGCTTTCTTT
CDR3 protein: CATLGSWNTEAFF
clone size: many
D gene: .
J gene: TRBJ1-1
V gene: TRBV18

CDR3 DNA: TGTGCCAGCAGCTCTCAGTTTAATTCACCCCTCCACTTT
CDR3 protein: CASSSQFNSPLHF
clone size: many
D gene: .
J gene: TRBJ1-6
V gene: TRBV7-9

CDR3 DNA: TGTGCCAGCAGCTTAAATTCTCTAGCGGGAGGGTCCGGGGAGCTGTTTTTT
CDR3 protein: CASSLNSLAGGSGELFF
clone size: many
D gene: TRBD2
J gene: TRBJ2-2
V gene: TRBV7-2

CDR3 DNA: TGCGCCAGCAGCTTGTTGTCTAGCGGGAGGTCGACCACAGATACGCAGTATTTT
CDR3 protein: CASSLLSSGRSTTDTQYF
clone size: many
D gene: TRBD2
J gene: TRBJ2-3
V gene: TRBV5-1

CDR3 DNA: TGTGCCAGTAGTGTAGCGGGAGTTCGGAATGAGCAGTTCTTC
CDR3 protein: CASSVAGVRNEQFF
clone size: few
D gene: TRBD2
J gene: TRBJ2-1
V gene: TRBV19

CDR3 DNA: TGTGCCAGTAGTGCCCGACAGGGTTTCTACGAGCAGTACTTC
CDR3 protein: CASSARQGFYEQYF
clone size: .
D gene: TRBD1
J gene: TRBJ2-7
V gene: TRBV19

CDR3 DNA: TGTGCCAGCAGCGTAGCTTACGGGAGCGTTTACGAGCAGTACTTC
CDR3 protein: CASSVAYGSVYEQYF
clone size: many
D gene: .
J gene: TRBJ2-7
V gene: TRBV9

CDR3 DNA: TGTGCCAGCAGTGCCTCCGGACTAGAGATATTAGGGACCCGGTACTTC
CDR3 protein: CASSASGLEILGTRYF
clone size: .
D gene: TRBD2
J gene: TRBJ2-5
V gene: TRBV2

CDR3 DNA: TGCGCCAGCAGCTTAGGAGGGATGGGAGAGCAGCTCTTC
CDR3 protein: CASSLGGMGEQLF
clone size: few
D gene: .
J gene: TRBJ2-1
V gene: TRBV11-1

CDR3 DNA: TGTGCCAGCAGCTCCCGGGAGAAGCAAGAGACCCAGTACTTC
CDR3 protein: CASSSREKQETQYF
clone size: .
D gene: .
J gene: TRBJ2-5
V gene: TRBV7-9

CDR3 DNA: TGTGCCAGCAGGAATGACAGGGGGCCCACTGAAGCTTTCTTT
CDR3 protein: CASRNDRGPTEAFF
clone size: many
D gene: TRBD1
J gene: TRBJ1-1
V gene: TRBV28

CDR3 DNA: TGTGCTAGTGGTCCGATGCTTTACGGCCTAGCGGGAGCCCTCCCCTACGAGCAGTACTTC
CDR3 protein: CASGPMLYGLAGALPYEQYF
clone size: many
D gene: TRBD2
J gene: TRBJ2-7
V gene: TRBV12-5

CDR3 DNA: TGTGCCAGCAGCCGACAGGGGGTGTACGAGCAGTACTTC
CDR3 protein: CASSRQGVYEQYF
clone size: many
D gene: TRBD1
J gene: TRBJ2-7
V gene: TRBV5-6

CDR3 DNA: TGCAGTGCTAGGAGAGGGCCTTACAATGAGCAGTTCTTC
CDR3 protein: CSARRGPYNEQFF
clone size: many
D gene: .
J gene: TRBJ2-1
V gene: TRBV20-1

CDR3 DNA: TGCAGTGCTAGAATCGGGTTTGTACAGGCAGTCCTGGGGTCCTATGGCTACACCTTC
CDR3 protein: CSARIGFVQAVLGSYGYTF
clone size: many
D gene: .
J gene: TRBJ1-2
V gene: TRBV20-1

CDR3 DNA: TGTGCCAGCAGTTTAGGGGCACTTCAGTACTTC
CDR3 protein: CASSLGALQYF
clone size: many
D gene: .
J gene: TRBJ2-4
V gene: TRBV28

CDR3 DNA: TGTGCCAGCAGCCAAGAAACAGGGAGTCGAGAGACCCAGTACTTC
CDR3 protein: CASSQETGSRETQYF
clone size: few
D gene: .
J gene: TRBJ2-5
V gene: TRBV14

CDR3 DNA: TGTGCCAGCAGCTTGAACCGGGACGAGTACAATGAGCAGTTCTTC
CDR3 protein: CASSLNRDEYNEQFF
clone size: many
D gene: .
J gene: TRBJ2-1
V gene: TRBV11-2

CDR3 DNA: TGCGCCAGCACCGATGACGGAGATACGCAGTATTTT
CDR3 protein: CASTDDGDTQYF
clone size: many
D gene: .
J gene: TRBJ2-3
V gene: TRBV10-1

CDR3 DNA: TGTGCCAGCAGCTCCCTACCCGGGTTGACCAATGAGCAGTTCTTC
CDR3 protein: CASSSLPGLTNEQFF
clone size: many
D gene: .
J gene: TRBJ2-1
V gene: TRBV11-3

CDR3 DNA: TGTGCCAGCAGCCCAACGGGACAGGGGCCCACCTACGAGCAGTACTTC
CDR3 protein: CASSPTGQGPTYEQYF
clone size: many
D gene: TRBD1
J gene: TRBJ2-7
V gene: TRBV7-9

CDR3 DNA: TGTGCCAGCAGCCTCAGACGGACCCAAGAGACCCAGTACTTC
CDR3 protein: CASSLRRTQETQYF
clone size: many
D gene: .
J gene: TRBJ2-5
V gene: TRBV6-2/TRBV6-3

CDR3 DNA: TGTGCCAGCAGTAGCGGGAGGCGAAGCTCCTACAATGGGCAGTTCTTC
CDR3 protein: CASSSGRRSSYNGQFF
clone size: many
D gene: TRBD2
J gene: TRBJ2-1
V gene: TRBV6-5

CDR3 DNA: TGCAGCGTTGAAGGAGGGTTAAATCAGCCCCAGCATTTT
CDR3 protein: CSVEGGLNQPQHF
clone size: many
D gene: .
J gene: TRBJ1-5
V gene: TRBV29-1

CDR3 DNA: TGTGCCAGCAGCTCTGCTACCCCGGGACTAGCGGGAGTCTTCTTCACCGGGGAGCTGTTTTTT
CDR3 protein: CASSSATPGLAGVFFTGELFF
clone size: many
D gene: TRBD2
J gene: TRBJ2-2
V gene: TRBV28